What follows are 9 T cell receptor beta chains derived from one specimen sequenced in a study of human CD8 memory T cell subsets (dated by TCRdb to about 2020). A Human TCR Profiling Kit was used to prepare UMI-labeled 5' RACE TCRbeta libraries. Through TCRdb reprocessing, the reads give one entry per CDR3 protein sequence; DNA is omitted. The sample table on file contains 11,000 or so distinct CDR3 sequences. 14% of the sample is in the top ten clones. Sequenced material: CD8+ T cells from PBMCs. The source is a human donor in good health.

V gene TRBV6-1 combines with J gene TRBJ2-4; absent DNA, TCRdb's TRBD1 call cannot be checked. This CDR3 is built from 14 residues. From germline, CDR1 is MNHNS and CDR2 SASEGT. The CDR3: CASGLDSTANIQYF.

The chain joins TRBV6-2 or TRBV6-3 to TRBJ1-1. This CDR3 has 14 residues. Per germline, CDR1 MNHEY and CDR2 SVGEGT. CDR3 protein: CASSSKGLGTEAFF.

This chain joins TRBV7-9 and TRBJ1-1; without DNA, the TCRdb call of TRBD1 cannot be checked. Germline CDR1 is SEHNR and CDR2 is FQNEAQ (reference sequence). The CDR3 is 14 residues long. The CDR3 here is CASNYGQSNTEAFF. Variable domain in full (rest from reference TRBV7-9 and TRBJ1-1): DTGVSQNPRHKITKRGQNVTFRCDPISEHNRLYWYRQTLGQGPEFLTYFQNEAQLEKSRLLSDRFSAERPKGSFSTLEIQRTEQGDSAMYLCASNYGQSNTEAFFGQGTRLTVV.

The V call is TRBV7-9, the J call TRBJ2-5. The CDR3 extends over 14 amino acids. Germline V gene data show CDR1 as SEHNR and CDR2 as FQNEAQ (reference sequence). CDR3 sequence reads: CASSLEQSSETQYF.

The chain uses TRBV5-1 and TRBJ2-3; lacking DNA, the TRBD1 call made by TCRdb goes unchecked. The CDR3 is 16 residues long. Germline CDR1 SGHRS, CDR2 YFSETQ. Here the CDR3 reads CASSLTVAGVVDTQYF.

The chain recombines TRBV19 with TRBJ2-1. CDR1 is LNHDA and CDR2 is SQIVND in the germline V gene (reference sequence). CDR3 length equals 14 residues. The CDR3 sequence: CASSMTSGHNEQFF.

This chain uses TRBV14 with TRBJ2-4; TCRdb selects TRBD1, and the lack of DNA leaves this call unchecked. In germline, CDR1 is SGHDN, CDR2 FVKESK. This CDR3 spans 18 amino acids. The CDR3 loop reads CASSQGVQGGEGRNIQYF.

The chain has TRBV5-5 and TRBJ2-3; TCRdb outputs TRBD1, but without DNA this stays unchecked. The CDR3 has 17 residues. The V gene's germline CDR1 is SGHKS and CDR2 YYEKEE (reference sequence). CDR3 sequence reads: CASSLRDRGLRADTQYF.

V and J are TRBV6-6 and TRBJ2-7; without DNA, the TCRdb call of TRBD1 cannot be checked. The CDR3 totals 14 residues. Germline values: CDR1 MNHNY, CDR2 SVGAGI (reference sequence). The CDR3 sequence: CASSYTGRTYEQYF.